This T cell receptor (beta chain) was observed in a study of blood T cells in healthy people across ages. General observations from the study: Expanded clonotype shifts may have been confounded, as the donors had an unknown CMV status.

This clonotype occurred a few times. Its specificity is not known. The authors isolated at least 6 million PBMCs per sample. Next came a second PCR, run for about 6 to 12 cycles, which used a sample-barcoded 5' primer along with a J-beta primer mix. Every cDNA molecule bore a tag from a template-switch adaptor containing 12 random nucleotides. MiXCR was run by TCRdb on the 5' RACE reads, yielding one entry per CDR3 protein. This table has around 690,000 distinct CDR3 sequences, around 54% appearing once. The CDR3 spans 15 residues. Germline V lookup: CDR1 SGHAT, CDR2 FQNNGV. V shed 5 bases and J 5 bases; nucleotides not matched to a gene: 10.

The J gene is TRBJ2-5, the V gene TRBV11-2, with 8 bases aligning to TRBD1. This TCR was recovered from a man between 60 and 70 years old in good health. Sequenced input: blood. The CDR3 is CASSTARTGWETQYF. CDR3 DNA sequence: TGTGCCAGCAGCACCGCTAGGACAGGGTGGGAGACCCAGTACTTC.